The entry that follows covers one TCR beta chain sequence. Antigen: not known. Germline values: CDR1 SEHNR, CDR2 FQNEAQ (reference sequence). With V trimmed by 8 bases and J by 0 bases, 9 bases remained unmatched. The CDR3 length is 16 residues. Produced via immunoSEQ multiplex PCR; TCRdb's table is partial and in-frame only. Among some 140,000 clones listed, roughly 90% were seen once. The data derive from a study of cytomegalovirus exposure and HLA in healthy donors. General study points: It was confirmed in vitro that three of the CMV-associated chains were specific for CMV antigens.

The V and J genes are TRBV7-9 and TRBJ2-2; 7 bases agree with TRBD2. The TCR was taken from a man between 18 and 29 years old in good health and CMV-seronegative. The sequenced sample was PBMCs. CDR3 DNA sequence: TGTGCCAGCCCGCGGGAGTTCATCGCGAACACCGGGGAGCTGTTTTTT. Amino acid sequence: CASPREFIANTGELFF.